This T cell receptor beta chain came from a study of Graves' ophthalmopathy and Graves' hyperthyroidism. Study context: In this cohort's terms, stable hyperthyroidism meant no ophthalmopathy by 18 months of follow-up.

CDR1 and CDR2 from the germline V gene are SGHTA and FQGNSA. The V end lost 5 bases, the J end lost 2 bases, and 16 bases lay between the germline ends. The CDR3 runs 15 residues. Study-wide results and limits: Its predictions of ophthalmopathy progression gave the model roughly 71% sensitivity and 72% to 80% specificity. Among expanded thyroid clonotypes above 0.001 frequency, most also occurred in blood.

Amplified TCR beta CDR3 regions were obtained using RNA transcripts as template. The first round was an RT-PCR with HTBI primers, and the second round was a multiplex PCR. TCRdb passed the multiplex PCR reads through MiXCR, listing each CDR3 protein once. The table has around 1,200,000 distinct CDR3 sequences, 35% to 40% seen once. Hyperthyroidism cases were recent diagnoses of under 2 months' duration in people aged 18 to 65. This clonotype has a count of ten or more. The antigen remains unidentified. This sequence was found in an adult man with Graves' hyperthyroidism. Specimen: peripheral blood or thyroid tissue (not recorded which). V is TRBV7-2 and J is TRBJ2-7; D is perhaps TRBD1 (5 bases). CDR3 amino acids: CASSPFGQTTYEQYF. CDR3 DNA sequence: TGTGCCAGCAGCCCTTTCGGACAAACAACCTACGAGCAGTACTTC.